This T cell receptor beta chain came from a study of T cell responses to AZD1222 COVID-19 vaccine. Study findings and constraints: The repertoires were collected only after the peak T cell response.

TCRdb's table, derived via immunoSEQ multiplex PCR, lists solely in-frame clones and lacks some. The sample lists under 200,000 clones, roughly 94% occurring once. Notes on this clone: Its specificity is unknown.

This CDR3 comprises 14 residues. Germline V gene data show CDR1 as SEHNR and CDR2 as FQNEAQ (reference sequence). Trimming shortened V by 4 bases and J by 2 bases, and 12 bases separated the two germline ends. The sample consisted of peripheral blood, taken on day 0 of AZD1222 vaccination. This clonotype originated in an adult in good health. The chain has TRBV7-9 and TRBJ2-7; possibly TRBD2 for D (6 bases). The CDR3 is CASSYRDSPYEQYF. Here the CDR3 DNA reads TGTGCCAGCAGCTACCGGGACTCCCCCTACGAGCAGTACTTC.